Shown below are 21 T cell receptor beta chains from a single sample sequenced in a study of shared clonotypes between healthy human individuals. Produced via immunoSEQ multiplex PCR; TCRdb's table is partial and in-frame only. The sample contains 2 million to 3 million clones, around nine tenths of which appear only once. Sequenced sample: naive CD4+ T cells sorted from blood. Sample subset: CD45RA+ positively selected. These receptors were collected from a man younger than 35 in good health.

The chain employs TRBV18 and TRBJ2-5; unclear D gene. Matching the DNA end better, TRBJ2-7 makes the J call doubtful. The CDR3 loop spans 11 amino acids. Per germline, CDR1 KGHSH and CDR2 LQKENI. CDR3 coding DNA: TGTGCCAGCTCACACTCCTACGAGCAGTACTTC. It codes for CASSHSYEQYF.

The rearrangement links TRBV6-1 to TRBJ2-5; no clear D gene. This CDR3 contains 16 residues. Deletions cut 1 base from V and 5 bases from J, with 17 bases between. CDR1 and CDR2 (germline): MNHNS, SASEGT. The CDR3 is CASSEGATRTGETQYF. The CDR3 DNA sequence: TGTGCCAGCAGTGAAGGGGCCACCAGGACGGGTGAGACCCAGTACTTC.

With respect to this clone: This same CDR3 is encoded by further DNA sequences in the sample. V and J are TRBV6-5 and TRBJ1-4, with TRBD1 identical over 10 bases. Germline CDR1 and CDR2: MNHEY and SVGAGI. The CDR3 loop spans 14 amino acids. The V and J ends lost 6 bases and 8 bases, in that order; junction bases with no gene match: 6. The CDR3 loop is CASRPGQGREKLFF. The CDR3 coding sequence is TGTGCCAGCAGACCGGGACAGGGGCGCGAAAAACTGTTTTTT.

The rearrangement links TRBV10-3 to TRBJ2-3; tentatively, D is TRBD2 (7 bases). The CDR3 covers 13 residues. Per the germline V gene, CDR1 is ENHRY and CDR2 is SYGVKD. Deletions cut 11 bases from V and 3 bases from J, with 15 bases between. The CDR3 loop reads CALGEGGTDTQYF. As DNA, the CDR3 is TGTGCCCTAGGGGAGGGGGGTACAGATACGCAGTATTTT.

This chain uses TRBV10-3 with TRBJ2-3; 9 bases map to TRBD2. The length of the CDR3 is 14 residues. Looked up from germline, CDR1 is ENHRY and CDR2 is SYGVKD. J lost 2 bases, V lost 11 bases, and 8 bases had no gene match. Here the CDR3 DNA reads TGTGCCGTGCGGGAGGGGGGCATCACAGATACGCAGTATTTT. Translating gives CAVREGGITDTQYF.

The chain has TRBV2 and TRBJ2-1; TRBD2 aligns across 16 bases. V gave up 4 bases and J gave up 1 base; unmatched junction bases: 10. Germline V gene sequence: CDR1 SNHLY, CDR2 FYNNEI. The CDR3 spans 20 residues. CDR3: CASSGGLAGGPAGSYNEQFF. DNA of the CDR3: TGTGCCAGCAGTGGGGGACTAGCGGGAGGGCCGGCGGGGTCCTACAATGAGCAGTTCTTC.

This rearrangement joins TRBV18 to TRBJ1-1; a possible D gene is TRBD1 (5 bases). The CDR3 consists of 15 residues. From germline, CDR1 is KGHSH and CDR2 LQKENI. Trimming cost V 3 bases and J 1 base, with 12 bases left between them. CDR3 sequence reads: CASSPQAGKNTEAFF. The CDR3 DNA reads as TGTGCCAGCTCACCCCAAGCAGGGAAGAACACTGAAGCTTTCTTT.

The CDR3 DNA reads TGTGCCAGCAGTATTACAGGGAGTCCTAATGAAAAACTGTTTTTT. Its translation is CASSITGSPNEKLFF. The genes are TRBV2 and TRBJ1-4, with D possibly TRBD1 on 6 matching bases. Germline V gene data show CDR1 as SNHLY and CDR2 as FYNNEI. Trimming took 5 bases from V and 3 from J, leaving 13 bases between them. This CDR3 spans 15 amino acids.

In DNA, the CDR3 is TGTGCCAGCAGCTCTGGACAGACCGCAGATACGCAGTATTTT. Protein sequence: CASSSGQTADTQYF. This sequence joins TRBV6-1 and TRBJ2-3, with D perhaps matching TRBD1 (6 bases). CDR3 size: 14 residues. Germline CDR1 and CDR2: MNHNS and SASEGT. V lost 6 bases and J 4 bases, leaving 14 bases between the germline ends.

The chain joins TRBV11-2 to TRBJ2-2; D possibly corresponds to TRBD1 (5 bases). The germline CDR1 and CDR2 sequences are SGHAT and FQNNGV. This CDR3 has 13 amino acids. V was trimmed by 4 bases and J by 8 bases, leaving 11 bases between them. The CDR3 DNA reads TGTGCCAGCAGCTGGGGCGAGGCGGGGGAGCTGTTTTTT. Protein: CASSWGEAGELFF.

This rearrangement joins TRBV7-9 to TRBJ2-7; D perhaps matches TRBD1 (6 bases). Germline CDR1 SEHNR, CDR2 FQNEAQ (reference sequence). The CDR3 has 13 residues. V was shortened by 5 bases and J by 7 bases, with 15 bases between the two germline ends. DNA for the CDR3: TGTGCCAGCAGCCCACAGGGAATAGGGGAGCAGTACTTC. Encoded protein: CASSPQGIGEQYF. Full variable domain (outside the CDR3, taken from reference TRBV7-9 and TRBJ2-7): DTGVSQNPRHKITKRGQNVTFRCDPISEHNRLYWYRQTLGQGPEFLTYFQNEAQLEKSRLLSDRFSAERPKGSFSTLEIQRTEQGDSAMYLCASSPQGIGEQYFGPGTRLTVT.

This rearrangement joins TRBV9 to TRBJ1-3, with 7 bases identical to TRBD1. Germline lookup yields CDR1 SGDLS and CDR2 YYNGEE. Trimming cost V 3 bases and J 9 bases; bases outside gene matches: 6. There are 13 residues in the CDR3. CDR3 bases: TGTGCCAGCAGCGCCGGGACAGATAGCACCATATATTTT. Translating gives CASSAGTDSTIYF.

This clone has a handful of counts. In DNA, the CDR3 is TGTGCCAGCAGCTTATCGGGCACTGAAGCTTTCTTT. Its translation: CASSLSGTEAFF. This chain links TRBV5-6 with TRBJ1-1, with D unclear. The V end lost 2 bases, the J end lost 4 bases, and 6 bases lay between the germline ends. The CDR3 extends over 12 amino acids. The germline V gene has CDR1 SGHDT and CDR2 YYEEEE.

The rearrangement joins TRBV5-4 to TRBJ1-2, with TRBD1 as a possible D gene (5 bases). This CDR3 contains 17 residues. CDR1 is SGHNT and CDR2 is YYREEE in the germline V gene (reference sequence). Trimming left V 0 bases short and J 0 bases short, with 15 bases between. DNA for the CDR3: TGTGCCAGCAGCTTGGGACGGGGGTCCCAGGCTAACTATGGCTACACCTTC. This gives the protein CASSLGRGSQANYGYTF.

As DNA, the CDR3 is TGCGCCAGCAGCTCGACTAGTCTCATGAACACTGAAGCTTTCTTT. Translated, it gives CASSSTSLMNTEAFF. The chain employs TRBV5-1 and TRBJ1-1; D gene uncertain. CDR3 length: 15 residues. Germline CDR1 SGHRS, CDR2 YFSETQ. Trimming took 3 bases from V and 0 from J, leaving 12 bases between them.

The chain combines TRBV9 with TRBJ2-2; no firm D call. V dropped 0 bases and J dropped 5 bases, with 11 bases sitting between them. The CDR3 is 15 amino acids. In germline, CDR1 is SGDLS, CDR2 YYNGEE. The CDR3 is CASSVEGSPTGELFF. CDR3 bases: TGTGCCAGCAGCGTAGAAGGTAGCCCAACCGGGGAGCTGTTTTTT.

The CDR3 sequence: CASSLRDRGAGGPREQYF. In DNA, the CDR3 is TGTGCCAGCAGCCTCCGGGACAGGGGGGCGGGAGGGCCCCGCGAGCAGTACTTC. The chain combines TRBV9 with TRBJ2-7; 11 bases agree with TRBD1. The ends lost 4 bases at V and 6 bases at J; junction bases unmatched: 18. Germline-derived CDR1 and CDR2 are SGDLS and YYNGEE. CDR3 size: 18 residues.

V gene TRBV5-4 combines with J gene TRBJ1-6, with D tentatively TRBD1 (6 bases). This CDR3 is built from 15 residues. CDR1 is SGHNT and CDR2 is YYREEE in the germline V gene (reference sequence). Trimming stripped 3 bases from V and 9 bases from J, with 16 bases between. For the CDR3, the DNA is TGTGCCAGCAGCTCCCCCACGGGGGGGCTTTCACCCCTCCACTTT. As protein: CASSSPTGGLSPLHF.

The V gene is TRBV18, the J gene TRBJ1-3, with 7 bases lining up with TRBD1. CDR1 KGHSH and CDR2 LQKENI come from the germline V gene. V shed 4 bases, J shed 0 bases, and the junction held 6 bases outside the gene matches. This CDR3 is built from 16 residues. The CDR3 DNA follows: TGTGCCAGCTCACTACCAGGGACAGTCTCTGGAAACACCATATATTTT. Translated: CASSLPGTVSGNTIYF.

The chain joins TRBV6-1 to TRBJ1-2; 8 bases align to TRBD1. Trimming cost V 0 bases and J 5 bases; bases outside gene matches: 8. This CDR3 contains 16 residues. Germline CDR1 and CDR2: MNHNS and SASEGT. CDR3 in amino acids: CASSEALQGARYGYTF. CDR3 coding DNA: TGTGCCAGCAGTGAAGCGCTTCAGGGGGCTCGGTATGGCTACACCTTC.

V is TRBV30 and J is TRBJ2-7; D gene uncertain. The CDR3 length is 13 residues. Trimming left V 3 bases short and J 6 bases short, with 15 bases between. The germline CDR1 and CDR2 sequences are GTSNPN and SVGIG (reference sequence). The CDR3 DNA follows: TGTGCCTGGAGCTGGAAAGCCCCCGGCGAGCAGTACTTC. Translation gives CAWSWKAPGEQYF.